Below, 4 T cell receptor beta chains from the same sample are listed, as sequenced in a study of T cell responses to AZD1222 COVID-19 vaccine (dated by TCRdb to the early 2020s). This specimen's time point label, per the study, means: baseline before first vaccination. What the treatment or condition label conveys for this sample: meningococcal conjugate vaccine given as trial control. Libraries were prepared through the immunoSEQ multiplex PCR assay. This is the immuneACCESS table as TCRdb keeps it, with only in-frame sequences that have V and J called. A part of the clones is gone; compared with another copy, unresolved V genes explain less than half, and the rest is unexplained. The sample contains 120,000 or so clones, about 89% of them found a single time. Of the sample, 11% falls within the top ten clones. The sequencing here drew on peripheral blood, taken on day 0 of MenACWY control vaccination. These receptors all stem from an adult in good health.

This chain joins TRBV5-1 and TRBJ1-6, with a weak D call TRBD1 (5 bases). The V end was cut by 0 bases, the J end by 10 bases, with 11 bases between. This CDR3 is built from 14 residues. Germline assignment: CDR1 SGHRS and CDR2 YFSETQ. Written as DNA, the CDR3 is TGCGCCAGCAGCTTGGCAGGGCCGGGGTCACCCCTCCACTTT. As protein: CASSLAGPGSPLHF.

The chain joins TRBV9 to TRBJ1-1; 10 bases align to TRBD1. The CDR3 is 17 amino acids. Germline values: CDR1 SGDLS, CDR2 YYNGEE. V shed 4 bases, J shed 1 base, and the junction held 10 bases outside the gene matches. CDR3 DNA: TGTGCCAGCAGCAAATTTTCGGGACAGGGGACGAACACTGAAGCTTTCTTT. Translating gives CASSKFSGQGTNTEAFF.

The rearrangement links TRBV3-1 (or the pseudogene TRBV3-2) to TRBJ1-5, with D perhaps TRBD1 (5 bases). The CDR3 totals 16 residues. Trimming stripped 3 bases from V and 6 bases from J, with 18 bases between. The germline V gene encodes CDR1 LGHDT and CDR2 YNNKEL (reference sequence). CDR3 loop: CASSHSGGAGPQPQHF. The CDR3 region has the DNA TGTGCCAGCAGCCATAGTGGCGGGGCAGGGCCTCAGCCCCAGCATTTT.

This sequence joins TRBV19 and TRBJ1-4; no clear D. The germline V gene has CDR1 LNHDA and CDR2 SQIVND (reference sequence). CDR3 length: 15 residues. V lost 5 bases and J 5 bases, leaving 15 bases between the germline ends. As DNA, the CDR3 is TGTGCCAGTAGTTCCCGGGCCGGAGGGAATGAAAAACTGTTTTTT. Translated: CASSSRAGGNEKLFF.